One and the same sample provided the 15 T cell receptor beta chains below, sequenced in a study of blood T cell repertoires in COVID-19. Some clones are missing from TCRdb's copy, which holds only in-frame ones; the method was immunoSEQ multiplex PCR. This table holds 250,000 to 350,000 clones, about 90% found once. Sequencing was done on a sample of peripheral blood. All receptors come from a woman aged 30 to 39 with COVID-19, enrolled during active disease.

V gene TRBV30 combines with J gene TRBJ1-1, with D possibly being TRBD1 (5 bases). This CDR3 comprises 13 residues. Germline loops: CDR1 GTSNPN, CDR2 SVGIG (reference sequence). Deletions cut 2 bases from V and 1 base from J, with 8 bases between. CDR3 DNA: TGTGCCTGGAGTAAGACAGAGAACACTGAAGCTTTCTTT. This codes for CAWSKTENTEAFF.

V and J are TRBV11-2 and TRBJ2-6, with no clear D. CDR1 is SGHAT and CDR2 is FQNNGV in the germline V gene. Trimming removed 7 bases from V and 4 bases from J, with 8 bases in between. The CDR3 loop spans 13 amino acids. This CDR3 reads CASTRGGANVLTF. CDR3 DNA: TGTGCCAGCACCAGAGGAGGGGCCAACGTCCTGACTTTC.

This clone was found a few times. This sequence joins TRBV6-1 and TRBJ2-7; weak D call: TRBD2 (5 bases). The CDR3 has 14 residues. Germline V gene lookup returns CDR1 MNHNS and CDR2 SASEGT. V was pared by 3 bases and J by 1 base, with 10 bases between. The CDR3 sequence: CASSERRASYEQYF. The CDR3 bases are TGTGCCAGCAGTGAGAGGCGGGCTTCCTACGAGCAGTACTTC.

The V gene is TRBV5-6, the J gene TRBJ1-6; 8 nucleotides agree with TRBD1. The germline V gene encodes CDR1 SGHDT and CDR2 YYEEEE. This CDR3 contains 18 residues. The V and J ends lost 4 bases and 0 bases, in that order; junction bases with no gene match: 9. CDR3 region: CASSRDRPGSSYNSPLHF. In DNA, the CDR3 is TGTGCCAGCAGCCGGGACAGGCCAGGGAGCTCCTATAATTCACCCCTCCACTTT.

This chain joins TRBV5-4 and TRBJ2-7, with TRBD1 matching over 9 bases. The V and J ends lost 3 bases and 5 bases, in that order; junction bases with no gene match: 6. The CDR3 sequence is 14 residues long. The germline V gene encodes CDR1 SGHNT and CDR2 YYREEE (reference sequence). CDR3 region: CASSSPGQGNEQYF. DNA of the CDR3: TGTGCCAGCAGCTCCCCGGGACAGGGAAACGAGCAGTACTTC.

The chain joins TRBV30 to TRBJ1-1, with 9 positions matching TRBD1. Germline CDR1 reads GTSNPN; CDR2 reads SVGIG (reference sequence). With 1 base clipped from V and 5 bases from J, the junction kept 5 bases outside the gene matches. This CDR3 comprises 14 residues. The CDR3, as DNA: TGTGCCTGGAGTGCGGACAGGGGAGCAACTGAAGCTTTCTTT. Translating it yields CAWSADRGATEAFF.

The V call is TRBV19, the J call TRBJ1-2; perhaps TRBD1 as D (5 bases). V lost 5 bases to trimming and J lost 7 bases, with 14 bases between them. Germline V gene sequence: CDR1 LNHDA, CDR2 SQIVND (reference sequence). The CDR3 loop spans 13 amino acids. The CDR3 reads CASSPRDFSGYTF. Here the CDR3 DNA reads TGTGCCAGTAGTCCCCGGGACTTCTCTGGCTACACCTTC.

The J gene is TRBJ1-1, the V gene TRBV4-1; 7 bases fit TRBD1. The CDR3 contains 13 residues. V was pared by 1 base and J by 5 bases, with 1 base of the junction left unmatched. The germline CDR1 and CDR2 sequences are MGHRA and YSYEKL. The CDR3, as DNA: TGCGCCAGCAGCCAAGCCAGGGGGACTGAAGCTTTCTTT. The encoded protein is CASSQARGTEAFF.

The chain carries TRBV11-2 and TRBJ2-6; D is unclear. Germline-derived CDR1 and CDR2 are SGHAT and FQNNGV. V dropped 4 bases and J dropped 0 bases, with 10 bases sitting between them. This CDR3 has 16 amino acids. This CDR3 is CASSYPPSSGANVLTF. CDR3 bases: TGTGCCAGCAGCTACCCTCCTAGCTCTGGGGCCAACGTCCTGACTTTC.

The rearrangement links TRBV12-3 or TRBV12-4 to TRBJ1-5; D unresolved. The CDR3 totals 13 residues. V was clipped by 7 bases and J by 6 bases, with 13 bases between them. Written as DNA, the CDR3 is TGTGCCAGCACCCTCGGGTTCGGTCAGCCCCAGCATTTT. Translating it yields CASTLGFGQPQHF.

The chain carries TRBV5-5 and TRBJ1-4; D is possibly TRBD1 (5 bases). V lost 0 bases to trimming and J lost 2 bases, with 8 bases between them. The V gene's germline CDR1 is SGHKS and CDR2 YYEKEE (reference sequence). The CDR3 is 15 amino acids. CDR3 coding DNA: TGTGCCAGCAGCTTGGGACAGAACACTAATGAAAAACTGTTTTTT. Protein sequence: CASSLGQNTNEKLFF.

This chain links TRBV30 with TRBJ1-1, with 9 bases identical to TRBD1. Germline V gives CDR1 GTSNPN, CDR2 SVGIG (reference sequence). The J segment lost 10 bases and the V segment lost 8 bases, leaving 8 bases of the junction unmatched. The CDR3 is made up of 11 amino acids. The CDR3 loop reads CALSRDRVAFF. In DNA form, the CDR3 reads TGTGCCCTTAGCCGGGACAGGGTAGCTTTCTTT.

This sequence joins TRBV13 and TRBJ2-1, with D possibly matching TRBD2 (6 bases). Germline lookup yields CDR1 PRHDT and CDR2 FYEKMQ (reference sequence). Trimming pared 4 bases from V and 2 bases from J, leaving 15 bases between. The CDR3 length is 16 residues. The CDR3 reads CASSYRLVYPYNEQFF. CDR3 in DNA: TGTGCCAGCAGCTACCGACTAGTGTACCCCTACAATGAGCAGTTCTTC. Full variable domain (remainder filled in from reference TRBV13 and TRBJ2-1): AAGVIQSPRHLIKEKRETATLKCYPIPRHDTVYWYQQGPGQDPQFLISFYEKMQSDKGSIPDRFSAQQFSDYHSELNMSSLELGDSALYFCASSYRLVYPYNEQFFGPGTRLTVL.

Comment on this clone: No conserved phenylalanine or tryptophan ends this CDR3, so it is likely a read error. The DNA is omitted, as the CDR3 cannot be located on it reliably, and the CDR3 follows TCRdb's listing. The chain is built from TRBV12-3 or TRBV12-4 and TRBJ2-7; the table assigns TRBD2, which was not confirmed against the DNA. Both ends counted, the CDR3 spans 11 residues. CDR3 amino acids: CASSLGLAQEI.

This chain links TRBV6-5 with TRBJ1-2; the match to TRBD1 covers 8 bases. The germline gives CDR1 MNHEY, CDR2 SVGAGI. Losses at the gene ends were 6 bases for V and 3 bases for J; bases not matched to a gene: 3. The CDR3 covers 13 residues. The CDR3 loop is CASRWTGHYGYTF. CDR3 DNA: TGTGCCAGCAGGTGGACAGGGCACTATGGCTACACCTTC.